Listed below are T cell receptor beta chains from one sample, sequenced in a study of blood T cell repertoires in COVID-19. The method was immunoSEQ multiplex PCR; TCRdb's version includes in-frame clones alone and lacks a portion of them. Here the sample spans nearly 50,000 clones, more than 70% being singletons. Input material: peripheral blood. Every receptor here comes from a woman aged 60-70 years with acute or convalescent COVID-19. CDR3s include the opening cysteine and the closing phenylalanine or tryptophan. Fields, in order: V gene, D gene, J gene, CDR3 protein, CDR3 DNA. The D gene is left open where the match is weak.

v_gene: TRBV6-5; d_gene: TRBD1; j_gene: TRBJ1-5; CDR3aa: CAAGTGVGQPQHF; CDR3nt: TGTGCCGCAGGGACAGGGGTCGGACAGCCCCAGCATTTT
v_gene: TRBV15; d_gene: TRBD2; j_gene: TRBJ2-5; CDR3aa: CATSREGAAGGALETQYF; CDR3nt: TGTGCCACCAGCAGAGAAGGAGCTGCGGGAGGGGCTTTGGAGACCCAGTACTTC
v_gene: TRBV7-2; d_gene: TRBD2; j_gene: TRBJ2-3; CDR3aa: CASSPAAAGVFPDTQYF; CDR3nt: TGTGCCAGCAGCCCTGCCGCGGCGGGAGTTTTCCCAGATACGCAGTATTTT
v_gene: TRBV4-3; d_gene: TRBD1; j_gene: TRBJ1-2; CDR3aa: CASSQKDRERGGYTF; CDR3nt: TGCGCCAGCAGCCAAAAGGACAGGGAACGTGGTGGCTACACCTTC
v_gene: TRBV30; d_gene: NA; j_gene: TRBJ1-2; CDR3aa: CAWSRDIYGYTF; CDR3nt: TGTGCCTGGTCCCGGGACATCTATGGCTACACCTTC
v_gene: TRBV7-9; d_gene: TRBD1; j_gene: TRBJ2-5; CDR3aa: CASSQQPGQGLVSRTQYF; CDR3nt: TGTGCCAGCAGTCAACAACCCGGACAGGGGCTTGTTTCTCGGACCCAGTACTTC
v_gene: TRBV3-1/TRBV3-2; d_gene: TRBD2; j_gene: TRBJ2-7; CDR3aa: CASSQYSGGAGVYEQYF; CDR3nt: TGTGCCAGCAGCCAATATAGCGGGGGGGCCGGGGTCTACGAGCAGTACTTC
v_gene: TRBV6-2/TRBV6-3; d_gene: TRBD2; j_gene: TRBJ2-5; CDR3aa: CASSTSAGGPETQYF; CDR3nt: TGTGCCAGCAGCACCAGTGCGGGAGGGCCGGAGACCCAGTACTTC
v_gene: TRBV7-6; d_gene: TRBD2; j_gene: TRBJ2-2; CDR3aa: CASASGLAEPTGELFF; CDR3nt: TGTGCCAGCGCTTCGGGGCTAGCGGAGCCCACCGGGGAGCTGTTTTTT
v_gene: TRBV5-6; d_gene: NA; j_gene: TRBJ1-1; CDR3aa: CASSLGGEAFF; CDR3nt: TGTGCCAGCAGCTTGGGAGGCGAAGCTTTCTTT